This T cell receptor (beta chain) was identified in a study of spatial heterogeneity in lung cancer. About the study: The cohort: some 70 early-stage, untreated non-small cell lung cancer patients. When follow-up PBMC samples existed, they were sequenced (at a median of roughly two years after resection). Mean representation of each unique TCR and UMI combination in the raw reads exceeded ten occurrences. Whole-study findings and limits: More often at tumor resection than at routine follow-up, ubiquitous expanded tumor TCRs were detected in the blood.

This clonotype was found many times. Its antigen is as yet unknown. TCRdb called the 5' RACE reads again in MiXCR, with one record for every CDR3 protein. The data hold some 110,000 distinct CDR3 sequences, with 10% to 15% observed a single time. The time point is: blood at routine non-recurrence follow-up after resection. Unsorted samples of tumor, nontumor lung or frozen PBMC had their whole RNA sequenced. The CDR3 covers 13 residues. The V gene's germline CDR1 is SGHKS and CDR2 YYEKEE (reference sequence). V was cut by 7 bases and J by 1 base, with 11 bases left in between. The sequence derives from a male donor with early-stage non-small cell lung cancer. Material: PBMCs, obtained at follow-up. The rearrangement joins TRBV5-5 to TRBJ1-2; the D is unclear. As DNA, the CDR3 is TGTGCCAGCGAGAGCAGTCGTAACTATGGCTACACCTTC. Amino acid sequence: CASESSRNYGYTF.